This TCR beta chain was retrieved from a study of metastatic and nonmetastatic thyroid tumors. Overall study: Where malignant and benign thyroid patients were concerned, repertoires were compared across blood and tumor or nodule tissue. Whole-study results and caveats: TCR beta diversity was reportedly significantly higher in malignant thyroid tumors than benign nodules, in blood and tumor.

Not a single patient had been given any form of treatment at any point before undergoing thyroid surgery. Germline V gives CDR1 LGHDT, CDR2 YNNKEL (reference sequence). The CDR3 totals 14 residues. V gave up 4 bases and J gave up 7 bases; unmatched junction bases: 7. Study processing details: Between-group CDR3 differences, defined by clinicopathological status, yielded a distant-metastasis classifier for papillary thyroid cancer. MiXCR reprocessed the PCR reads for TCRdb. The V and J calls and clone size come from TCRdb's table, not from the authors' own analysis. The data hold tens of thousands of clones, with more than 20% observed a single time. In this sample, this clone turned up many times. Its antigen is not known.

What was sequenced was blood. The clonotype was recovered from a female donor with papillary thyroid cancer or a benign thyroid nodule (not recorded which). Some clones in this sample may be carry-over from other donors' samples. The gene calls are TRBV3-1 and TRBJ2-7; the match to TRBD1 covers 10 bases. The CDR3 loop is CASSPRQGADEQYF. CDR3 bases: TGTGCCAGCAGCCCCCGACAGGGGGCGGATGAGCAGTACTTC.